This T cell receptor beta chain came from a study of T cell clonotyping in hematopoietic cell transplantation. About the research overall: Cytoreduction preceded collection of pretransplant recipient samples.

The length of the CDR3 is 15 residues. Trimming removed 5 bases at V and 5 bases at J, with 18 bases between. CDR1 SGHTA and CDR2 FQGNSA come from the germline V gene. Findings of the study overall: After transplant, recipient diversity fell while pathologically expanded clonotypes grew through day 180. Broader posttransplant TCR repertoire diversity was predicted by graft donor and pretransplant recipient Inverse Simpson Index values.

Points on this clone: The antigen remains undetermined. Other DNA sequences of this sample code for an identical CDR3.

Method: immunoSEQ multiplex PCR; TCRdb's copy keeps in-frame clones and lacks some. This table has 15,000 to 20,000 clones, 60% to 80% appearing once. The time point denotes: recipient sample about 28 days before transplant, after cytoreduction. Recipient blood drawn about 28 days pretransplant and days 30, 100, 180 after. This sequence was found in a man aged 55 to 69 with acute myeloid leukemia. Some clones in this sample may be carry-over from other donors' samples. The chain recombines TRBV7-2 with TRBJ1-1, with D tentatively TRBD1 (5 bases). The sequencing used peripheral blood mononuclear cells, collected before stem cell transplant. Here the CDR3 reads CASSRYSTGGTEAFF. DNA of the CDR3: TGTGCCAGCAGCCGCTACTCCACTGGGGGAACTGAAGCTTTCTTT.